This T cell receptor beta chain comes out of a study of T cells after yellow fever vaccination. Notes on the study in general: Weaker, the secondary response had a peak occurring faster, on day 5 versus 15.

Of note for this clonotype: Its antigen is as yet unknown.

Germline V gives CDR1 MNHEY, CDR2 SVGEGT. This CDR3 comprises 14 residues. V lost 6 bases, J lost 8 bases, and 17 bases lay in between. TCRdb re-analysed the 5' RACE reads in MiXCR, keeping a single row per CDR3 protein. The sample contains 300,000 or so distinct CDR3 sequences, around 4.1% of which appear only once. The clonotype was recovered from a young man who received the YFV17D yellow fever vaccine. The rearrangement links TRBV6-2 or TRBV6-3 to TRBJ2-1; D is uncertain. Sequencing used PBMCs, obtained 5 days after the yellow fever booster vaccination. CDR3 protein: CASSTQGLTDEQFF. The DNA of the CDR3 is TGTGCCAGCAGCACCCAAGGGCTGACGGATGAGCAGTTCTTC.